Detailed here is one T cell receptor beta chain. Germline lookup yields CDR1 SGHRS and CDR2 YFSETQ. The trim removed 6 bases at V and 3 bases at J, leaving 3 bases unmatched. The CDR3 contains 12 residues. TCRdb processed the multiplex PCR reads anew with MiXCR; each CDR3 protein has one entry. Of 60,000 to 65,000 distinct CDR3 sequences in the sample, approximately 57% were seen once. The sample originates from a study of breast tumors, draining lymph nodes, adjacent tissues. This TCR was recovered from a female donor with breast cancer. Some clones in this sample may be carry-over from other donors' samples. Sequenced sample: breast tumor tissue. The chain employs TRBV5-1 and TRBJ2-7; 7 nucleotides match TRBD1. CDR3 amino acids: CASKAGGYEQYF. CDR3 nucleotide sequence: TGCGCCAGCAAGGCAGGGGGCTACGAGCAGTACTTC.